The next 6 T cell receptor beta chains were all read from a single sample in a study of regulatory T cells in long-lasting Graves disease. Arm-PCR of CDR3 regions and iRepertoire HTBI primers were used to build TCR beta libraries. TCRdb reprocessed the multiplex PCR reads with MiXCR, giving one entry per CDR3 protein. In the table there are 400,000 to 550,000 distinct CDR3 sequences, roughly 15% of which are singletons. Time point of the sample: newly diagnosed GD, antithyroid drugs for less than 3 months. The TCR library was prepared using RNA isolated from PBMCs. The same data also contributed to another study, on T cells in Graves' hyperthyroidism and ophthalmopathy.

The sample was peripheral blood mononuclear cells (PBMCs), taken at new diagnosis, from a patient treated with antithyroid drugs. The receptors here all came from a woman under 30 with Graves disease.

The J gene is TRBJ2-1, the V gene TRBV6-2 or TRBV6-3, with a tentative D call TRBD2 (6 bases). The CDR3 is 14 amino acids. Germline lookup yields CDR1 MNHEY and CDR2 SVGEGT. Trimming removed 1 base at V and 6 bases at J, with 10 bases between. The DNA of the CDR3 is TGTGCCAGCAGTTACTTACACGGGGGCAATGAGCAGTTCTTC. Amino acid sequence: CASSYLHGGNEQFF.

This clonotype was seen ten or more times. V is TRBV28 and J is TRBJ1-1; 7 bases agree with TRBD1. This CDR3 contains 15 residues. J lost 3 bases, V lost 4 bases, and 8 bases had no gene match. CDR1 and CDR2 from the germline V gene are MDHEN and SYDVKM. This chain's CDR3 is CASSSTGNGDTEAFF. CDR3 DNA sequence: TGTGCCAGCAGTTCGACAGGGAATGGTGACACTGAAGCTTTCTTT.

The chain recombines TRBV10-3 with TRBJ2-7; no clear D gene. Germline CDR1 is ENHRY and CDR2 is SYGVKD. Trimming stripped 0 bases from V and 1 base from J, with 7 bases between. The CDR3 is 14 residues long. CDR3 nucleotides: TGTGCCATCAGTGAGTCAACCTATTCCTACGAGCAGTACTTC. Translated: CAISESTYSYEQYF.

The V and J genes are TRBV14 and TRBJ2-7, with 10 bases identical to TRBD2. V lost 4 bases and J lost 7; bases outside the gene matches: 13. The CDR3 length is 16 residues. Germline CDR1 reads SGHDN; CDR2 reads FVKESK. CDR3: CASSRGLLAGSGEQYF. CDR3 nucleotides: TGTGCCAGCAGCCGAGGCCTACTAGCGGGATCGGGAGAGCAGTACTTC.

This clonotype has just a few counts. The rearrangement joins TRBV15 to TRBJ1-3; the D is unclear. Trimming left V 3 bases short and J 0 bases short, with 12 bases between. CDR1 LNHNV and CDR2 YYDKDF come from the germline V gene (reference sequence). The CDR3 runs 16 residues. The CDR3 sequence is CATSRDDMLSGNTIYF. The CDR3 DNA reads TGTGCCACCAGCAGGGATGATATGCTCTCTGGAAACACCATATATTTT.

This clonotype was observed many times. The J gene is TRBJ1-6, the V gene TRBV28; 9 nucleotides align to TRBD1. The germline CDR1 and CDR2 sequences are MDHEN and SYDVKM. Losses at the gene ends were 5 bases for V and 11 bases for J; bases not matched to a gene: 7. The CDR3 totals 14 residues. CDR3 amino acids: CASSTGGKYAPLHF. The CDR3 DNA sequence: TGTGCCAGCAGTACAGGGGGCAAGTATGCACCCCTCCACTTT.